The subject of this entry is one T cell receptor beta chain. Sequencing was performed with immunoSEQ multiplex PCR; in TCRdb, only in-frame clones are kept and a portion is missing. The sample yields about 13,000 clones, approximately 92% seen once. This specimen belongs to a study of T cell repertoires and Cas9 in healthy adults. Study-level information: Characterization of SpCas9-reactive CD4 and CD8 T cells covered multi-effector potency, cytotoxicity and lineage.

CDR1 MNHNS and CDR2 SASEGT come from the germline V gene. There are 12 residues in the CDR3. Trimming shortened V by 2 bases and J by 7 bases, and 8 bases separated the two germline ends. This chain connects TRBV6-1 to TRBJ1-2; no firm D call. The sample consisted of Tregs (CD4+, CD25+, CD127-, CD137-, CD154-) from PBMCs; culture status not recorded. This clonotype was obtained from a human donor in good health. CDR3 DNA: TGTGCCAGCAGTGAACTACCCAGTGGCTACACCTTC. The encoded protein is CASSELPSGYTF.